The rows below give T cell receptor beta chains drawn from one sample of a study of blood T cell repertoires in COVID-19. The assay was immunoSEQ multiplex PCR, and TCRdb's table has in-frame clones only and misses some. The sample includes tens of thousands of clones, about 80% of them seen just once. The sample consisted of peripheral blood. These TCRs come from a human donor in a cohort sampled during active COVID-19. Each CDR3 is given with its conserved first and last residue. A D gene is named only where the DNA matches it firmly. Clone size is not always given. Where it is, it says once, few, many or a class for expanded clones.

.	TRBV11-2	.	TRBJ2-3	TGTGCCAGCAGCTTAGCGGGTAGAATCACAGATACGCAGTATTTT	CASSLAGRITDTQYF
.	TRBV28	once	TRBJ1-5	TGTGCCAGCAGTTACAGGACGGCGGTTAGCAATCAGCCCCAGCATTTT	CASSYRTAVSNQPQHF
.	TRBV2	.	TRBJ1-5	TGTGCCAGCAGTGAAGCGGGGAGGAAACAGCCCCAGCATTTT	CASSEAGRKQPQHF
.	TRBV21-1	.	TRBJ2-2	TGTGCCAGCAGCACCACAGGGGCCGGGGAGCTGTTTTTT	CASSTTGAGELFF
.	TRBV24-1	.	TRBJ2-3	TGTGCCACCAGTGCCCTCACAGATACGCAGTATTTT	CATSALTDTQYF
.	TRBV5-1	.	TRBJ2-1	TGCGCCAGCAGCTCCGGGACTTCCAATGAGCAGTTCTTC	CASSSGTSNEQFF
.	TRBV24-1	.	TRBJ1-4	TGTGCCACCAGTGATGCCGGGACACAGAATGAAAAACTGTTTTTT	CATSDAGTQNEKLFF
TRBD1	TRBV19	.	TRBJ1-6	TGTGCCAGTAGTTCGAGGACAGGCCCGGTGTCCTATAATTCACCCCTCCACTTT	CASSSRTGPVSYNSPLHF
TRBD1	TRBV30	.	TRBJ1-6	TGTGCCTGGAGGGGGACAGAAAATTCACCCCTCCACTTT	CAWRGTENSPLHF
.	TRBV5-4	.	TRBJ1-1	TGTGCCAGCAGCCCTACAGTGGTCAGGGAATCCACTGAAGCTTTCTTT	CASSPTVVRESTEAFF
.	TRBV30	.	TRBJ2-2	TGTGCCTGGAGTGAGAGGACCGGGGAGCTGTTTTTT	CAWSERTGELFF
.	TRBV11-3	.	TRBJ1-3	TGTGCCAGCAGCTTAGAATCCGGCTCTGGAAACACCATATATTTT	CASSLESGSGNTIYF
TRBD1	TRBV10-3	.	TRBJ2-3	TGTGCCATCAGGGACAGGGACGTCAGCACAGATACGCAGTATTTT	CAIRDRDVSTDTQYF
TRBD1	TRBV19	.	TRBJ1-4	TGTGCCAGTAGTCCGCACAGGGGGCAGAGTGAAAAACTGTTTTTT	CASSPHRGQSEKLFF
TRBD1	TRBV10-2	.	TRBJ2-2	TGCGCCAGCAGTGAGATCGGACAGGTAGCCACCGGGGAGCTGTTTTTT	CASSEIGQVATGELFF
TRBD1	TRBV7-9	.	TRBJ2-7	TGTGCCAGCAGCCGTCTCCACAGGGGCTCCTACGAGCAGTACTTC	CASSRLHRGSYEQYF
TRBD2	TRBV30	.	TRBJ2-1	TGTGCCTGGGCCGCTAGCGGGATTTCGAGTGAGCAGTTCTTC	CAWAASGISSEQFF
TRBD2	TRBV7-7	.	TRBJ2-5	TGTGCCAGCAGCCCAGCGGGGGGCGCGGAGACCCAGTACTTC	CASSPAGGAETQYF
.	TRBV25-1	.	TRBJ1-6	TGTGCCAGCAGTCCCCTGAGGGGAGGAAATTCACCCCTCCACTTT	CASSPLRGGNSPLHF
.	TRBV5-1	.	TRBJ2-1	TGCGCCAGCAGCTTAGACAATCCCGCTTACAATGAGCAGTTCTTC	CASSLDNPAYNEQFF
TRBD2	TRBV2	.	TRBJ2-5	TGTGCCAGCAGTGAACTAGCGGGAGGAGGTGAGACCCAGTACTTC	CASSELAGGGETQYF
.	TRBV9	.	TRBJ2-3	TGTGCCAGCAGCGTAGCGGGGTTTACAGATACGCAGTATTTT	CASSVAGFTDTQYF
.	TRBV7-3	.	TRBJ2-2	TGTGCCAGCACCCAGGCGGGGGCCAACACCGGGGAGCTGTTTTTT	CASTQAGANTGELFF
.	TRBV5-4	.	TRBJ1-6	TGTGCCAGCAGCTTGGACGGTTCTCCACCCCTCCACTTT	CASSLDGSPPLHF
.	TRBV7-9	few	TRBJ1-6	TGTGCCAGCAGCTCCCAGGGTCTGAATTCACCCCTCCACTTT	CASSSQGLNSPLHF
TRBD1	TRBV6-5	.	TRBJ1-6	TGTGCCAGCAGTAAAAACAGGGGTGGCAATTCACCCCTCCACTTT	CASSKNRGGNSPLHF
TRBD1	TRBV5-4	.	TRBJ1-6	TGTGCCAGCAGCTTGGGCAGGGGGCCTGGGTCACCCCTCCACTTT	CASSLGRGPGSPLHF
.	TRBV10-3	.	TRBJ2-2	TGTGCCATCAGTGAGTCGAGTGGGAGCGGGGAGCTGTTTTTT	CAISESSGSGELFF
.	TRBV5-1	.	TRBJ1-2	TGCGCCAGCAGCCCCCCCGAGGGGGGGCTCTATGGCTACACCTTC	CASSPPEGGLYGYTF
TRBD1	TRBV3-1/TRBV3-2	.	TRBJ1-4	TGTGCCAGCAGCCTCACTGCGGGACAGGGGGCAGAAAAACTGTTTTTT	CASSLTAGQGAEKLFF
TRBD1	TRBV18	.	TRBJ2-1	TGTGCCAGCTCACCGGGGACAGGTTACAATGAGCAGTTCTTC	CASSPGTGYNEQFF
TRBD2	TRBV5-4	once	TRBJ2-5	TGTGCCAGCAGCTTGGACACTAGCGGGGGACAGACCCAGTACTTC	CASSLDTSGGQTQYF
.	TRBV3-1/TRBV3-2	.	TRBJ1-4	TGTGCCAGCAGCCCGTCCCTCGGAAAACTGTTTTTT	CASSPSLGKLFF
.	TRBV28	.	TRBJ1-1	TGTGCCAGCATCTTAAAAACAGGATATGAAGCTTTCTTT	CASILKTGYEAFF
.	TRBV3-1/TRBV3-2	.	TRBJ2-2	TGTGCCAGCAGCCCTACCAGGGATCCGCCTAACACCGGGGAGCTGTTTTTT	CASSPTRDPPNTGELFF
TRBD1	TRBV28	.	TRBJ2-3	TGTGCCAGCAGCACCCCGGGACAGGGGGCCCCAGATACGCAGTATTTT	CASSTPGQGAPDTQYF
TRBD2	TRBV18	.	TRBJ2-7	TGTGCCAGCTCACCACGGCCAGCGGGAGAGGGCGAGCAGTACTTC	CASSPRPAGEGEQYF
.	TRBV23-1	.	TRBJ1-3	TGCGCCAGCAGTCAATCCGGGTACACCATATATTTT	CASSQSGYTIYF
.	TRBV5-1	.	TRBJ1-2	TGCGCCAGCAGCTCGTCGCCAGGGGCCCCTTATGGCTACACCTTC	CASSSSPGAPYGYTF
.	TRBV4-2	.	TRBJ2-5	TGTGCCAGCAGCCAGACAGATACACAAGAGACCCAGTACTTC	CASSQTDTQETQYF
TRBD1	TRBV30	.	TRBJ1-5	TGTGCCTGGAGTCCCGGGACAGGGAATCAGCCCCAGCATTTT	CAWSPGTGNQPQHF
TRBD1	TRBV4-1	.	TRBJ2-7	TGCGCCAGCAGCCGACTCCCGGGACAGGGGAATAACGAGCAGTACTTC	CASSRLPGQGNNEQYF
TRBD2	TRBV2	.	TRBJ2-2	TGTGCCAGCAGTGGTCGACTAGCGGGGATCCGAGAGCTGTTTTTT	CASSGRLAGIRELFF